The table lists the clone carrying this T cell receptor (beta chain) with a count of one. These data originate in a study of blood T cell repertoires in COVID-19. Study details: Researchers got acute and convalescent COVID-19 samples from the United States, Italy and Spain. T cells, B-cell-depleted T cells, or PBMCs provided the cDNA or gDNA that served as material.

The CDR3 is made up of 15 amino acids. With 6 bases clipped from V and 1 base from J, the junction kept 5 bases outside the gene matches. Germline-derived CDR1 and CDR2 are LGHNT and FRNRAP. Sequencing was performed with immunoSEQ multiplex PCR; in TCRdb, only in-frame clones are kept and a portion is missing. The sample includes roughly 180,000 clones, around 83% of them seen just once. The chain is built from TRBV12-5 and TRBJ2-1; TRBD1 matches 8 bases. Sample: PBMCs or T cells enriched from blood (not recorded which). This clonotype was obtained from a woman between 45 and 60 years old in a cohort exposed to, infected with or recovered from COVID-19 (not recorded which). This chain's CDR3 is CASGTGQDSYNEQFF. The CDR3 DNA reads TGTGCTAGTGGAACGGGACAGGATTCCTACAATGAGCAGTTCTTC.